This TCR beta chain was recorded in a study of sequential checkpoint blockade in melanoma. For the study at large: First-line arms were nivolumab then ipilimumab, or the reverse, randomized 1:1.

V shed 3 bases and J shed 3 bases, with 8 bases lying between them. The germline CDR1 and CDR2 sequences are MNHEY and SMNVEV (reference sequence). The CDR3 sequence is 13 residues long. Sample treatment: randomized to nivolumab then ipilimumab (arm A) or the reverse (arm B). Repertoires were generated with immunoSEQ multiplex PCR, while TCRdb's copy carries only in-frame clones and drops some. The sample includes more than 9,000 clones, around 80% of them seen just once. The chain joins TRBV27 to TRBJ1-1, with unresolved D. This sequence originates from a human donor with melanoma. The sample was CD8+ T cells sorted from blood (inferred from file names), taken from a patient given nivolumab and ipilimumab in sequence. The CDR3 protein is CASSFGVHTEAFF. CDR3 sequence (DNA): TGTGCCAGCAGTTTCGGGGTTCACACTGAAGCTTTCTTT.